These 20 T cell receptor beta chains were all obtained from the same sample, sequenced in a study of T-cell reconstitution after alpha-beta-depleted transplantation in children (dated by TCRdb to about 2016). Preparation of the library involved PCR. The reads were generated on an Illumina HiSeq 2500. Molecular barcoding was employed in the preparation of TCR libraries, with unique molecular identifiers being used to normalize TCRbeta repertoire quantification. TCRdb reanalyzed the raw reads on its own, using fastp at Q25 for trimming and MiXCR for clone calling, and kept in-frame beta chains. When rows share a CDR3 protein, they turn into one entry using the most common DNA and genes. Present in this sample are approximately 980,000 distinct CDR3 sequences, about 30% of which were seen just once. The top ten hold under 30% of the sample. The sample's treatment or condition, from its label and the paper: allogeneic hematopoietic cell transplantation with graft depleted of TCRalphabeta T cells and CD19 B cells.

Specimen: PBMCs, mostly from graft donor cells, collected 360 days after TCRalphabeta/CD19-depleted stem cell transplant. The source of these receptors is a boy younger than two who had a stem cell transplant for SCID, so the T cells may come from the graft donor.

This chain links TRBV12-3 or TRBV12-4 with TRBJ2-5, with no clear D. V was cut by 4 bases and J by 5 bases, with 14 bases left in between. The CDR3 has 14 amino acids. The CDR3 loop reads CASSSRSFGETQYF. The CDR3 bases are TGTGCCAGCAGTTCCCGAAGCTTTGGGGAGACCCAGTACTTC.

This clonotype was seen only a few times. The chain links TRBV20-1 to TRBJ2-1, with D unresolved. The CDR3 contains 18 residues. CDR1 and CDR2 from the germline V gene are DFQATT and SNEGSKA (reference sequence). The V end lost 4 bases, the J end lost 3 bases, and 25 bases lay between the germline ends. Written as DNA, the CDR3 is TGCAGTGCTAACAAAAGGTCCGAGACCGAGCTTTACTACAATGAGCAGTTCTTC. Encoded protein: CSANKRSETELYYNEQFF.

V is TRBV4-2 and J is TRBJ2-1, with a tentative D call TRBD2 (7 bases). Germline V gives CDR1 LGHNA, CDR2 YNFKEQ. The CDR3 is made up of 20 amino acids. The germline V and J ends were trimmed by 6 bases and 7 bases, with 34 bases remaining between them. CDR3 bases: TGTGCCAGCAGTTCATTCTCGGCATCGAAACGGGGGGCCGCGGGGAATGAGCAGTTCTTC. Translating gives CASSSFSASKRGAAGNEQFF.

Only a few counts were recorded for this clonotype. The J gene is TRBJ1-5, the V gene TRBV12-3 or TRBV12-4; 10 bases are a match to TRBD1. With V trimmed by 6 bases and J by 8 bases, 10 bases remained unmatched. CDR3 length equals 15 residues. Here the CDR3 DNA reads TGTGCCAGCAGGCTGACAGGGGGCCTATCGAAGCCCCAGCATTTT. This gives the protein CASRLTGGLSKPQHF.

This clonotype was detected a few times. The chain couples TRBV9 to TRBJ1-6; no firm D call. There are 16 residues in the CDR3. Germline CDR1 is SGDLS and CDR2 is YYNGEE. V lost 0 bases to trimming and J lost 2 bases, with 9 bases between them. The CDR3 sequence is CASSVGPVAYNSPLHF. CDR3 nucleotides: TGTGCCAGCAGCGTAGGCCCGGTGGCCTATAATTCACCCCTCCACTTT.

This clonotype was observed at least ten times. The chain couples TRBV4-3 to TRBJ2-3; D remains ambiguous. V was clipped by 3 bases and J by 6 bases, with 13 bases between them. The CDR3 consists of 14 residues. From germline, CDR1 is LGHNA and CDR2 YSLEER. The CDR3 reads CASSQITTPDTQYF. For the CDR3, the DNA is TGCGCCAGCAGCCAGATTACAACACCCGATACGCAGTATTTT.

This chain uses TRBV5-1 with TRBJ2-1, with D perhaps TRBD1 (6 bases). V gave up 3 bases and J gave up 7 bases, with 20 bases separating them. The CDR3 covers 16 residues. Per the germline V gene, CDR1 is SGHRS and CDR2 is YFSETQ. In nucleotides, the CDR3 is TGCGCCAGCAGCTCCGGGACACACGGCACGAGGAATGAGCAGTTCTTC. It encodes CASSSGTHGTRNEQFF.

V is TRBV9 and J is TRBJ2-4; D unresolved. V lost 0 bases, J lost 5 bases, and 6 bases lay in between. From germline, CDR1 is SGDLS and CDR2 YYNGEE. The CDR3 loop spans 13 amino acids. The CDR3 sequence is CASSVGSENIQYF. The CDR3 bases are TGTGCCAGCAGCGTAGGCAGCGAAAACATTCAGTACTTC.

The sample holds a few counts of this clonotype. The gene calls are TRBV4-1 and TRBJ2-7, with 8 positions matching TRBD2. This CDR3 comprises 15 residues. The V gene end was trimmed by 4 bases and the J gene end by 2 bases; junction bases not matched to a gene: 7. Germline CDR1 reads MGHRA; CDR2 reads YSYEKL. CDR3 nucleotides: TGCGCCAGCAGCCCCTCGGGAGGGGGGCCCTACGAGCAGTACTTC. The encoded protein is CASSPSGGGPYEQYF.

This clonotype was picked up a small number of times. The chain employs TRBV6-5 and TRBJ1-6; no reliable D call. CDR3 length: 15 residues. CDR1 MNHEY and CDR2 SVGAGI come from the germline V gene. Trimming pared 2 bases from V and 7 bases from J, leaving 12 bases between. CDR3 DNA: TGTGCCAGCAGTTACCTCCGGGCCGCAAATTCACCCCTCCACTTT. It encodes CASSYLRAANSPLHF.

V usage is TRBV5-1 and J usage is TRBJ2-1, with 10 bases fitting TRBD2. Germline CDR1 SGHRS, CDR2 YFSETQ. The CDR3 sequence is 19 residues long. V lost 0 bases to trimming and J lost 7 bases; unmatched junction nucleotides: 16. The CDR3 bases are TGCGCCAGCAGCTTGGTCAGCGCGAAAAGCGGGGGGGCCTTAAATGAGCAGTTCTTC. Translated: CASSLVSAKSGGALNEQFF.

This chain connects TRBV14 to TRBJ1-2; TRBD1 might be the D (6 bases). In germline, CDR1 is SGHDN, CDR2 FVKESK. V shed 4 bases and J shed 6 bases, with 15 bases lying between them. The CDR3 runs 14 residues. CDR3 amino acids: CASSRGAGPNGYTF. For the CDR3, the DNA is TGTGCCAGCAGCCGGGGGGCAGGGCCAAATGGCTACACCTTC.

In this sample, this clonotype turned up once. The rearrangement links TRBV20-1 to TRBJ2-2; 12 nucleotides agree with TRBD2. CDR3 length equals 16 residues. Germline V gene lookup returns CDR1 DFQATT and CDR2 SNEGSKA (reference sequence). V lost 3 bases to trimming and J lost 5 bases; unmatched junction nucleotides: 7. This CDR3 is CSASPSGGAGTGELFF. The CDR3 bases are TGCAGTGCTAGCCCTAGCGGGGGGGCGGGGACCGGGGAGCTGTTTTTT.

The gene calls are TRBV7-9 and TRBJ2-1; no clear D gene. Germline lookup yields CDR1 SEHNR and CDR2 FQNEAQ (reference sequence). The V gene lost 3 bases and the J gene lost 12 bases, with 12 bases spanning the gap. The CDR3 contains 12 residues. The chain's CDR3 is CASSFESPWQFF. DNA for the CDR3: TGTGCCAGCAGCTTCGAGAGCCCGTGGCAGTTCTTC.

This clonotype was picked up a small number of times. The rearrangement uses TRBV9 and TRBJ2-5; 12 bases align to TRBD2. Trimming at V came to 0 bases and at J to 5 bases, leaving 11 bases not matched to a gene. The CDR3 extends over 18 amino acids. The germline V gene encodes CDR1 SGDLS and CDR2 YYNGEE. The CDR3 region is CASSVGLLAGGPRETQYF. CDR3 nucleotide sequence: TGTGCCAGCAGCGTAGGACTTCTAGCGGGGGGGCCTCGGGAGACCCAGTACTTC.

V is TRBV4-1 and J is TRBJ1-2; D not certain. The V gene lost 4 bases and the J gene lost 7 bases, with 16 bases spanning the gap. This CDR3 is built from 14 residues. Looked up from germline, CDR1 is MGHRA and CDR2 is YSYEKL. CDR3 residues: CASSLEGRPSGYTF. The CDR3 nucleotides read TGCGCCAGCAGCCTGGAGGGCCGACCGAGTGGCTACACCTTC.

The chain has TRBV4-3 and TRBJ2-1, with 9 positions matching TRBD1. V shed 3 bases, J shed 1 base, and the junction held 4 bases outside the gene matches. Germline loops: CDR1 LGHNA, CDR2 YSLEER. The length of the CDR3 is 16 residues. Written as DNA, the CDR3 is TGCGCCAGCAGCCACCTACAGGGGGCTTCCTACAATGAGCAGTTCTTC. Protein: CASSHLQGASYNEQFF.

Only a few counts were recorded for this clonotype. The CDR3 is CASSYPDRGTEAFF. Here the CDR3 DNA reads TGTGCCAGCAGTTACCCAGATCGAGGCACTGAAGCTTTCTTT. The chain recombines TRBV6-2 or TRBV6-3 with TRBJ1-1; D not certain. The germline V gene has CDR1 MNHEY and CDR2 SVGEGT. This CDR3 is 14 amino acids long. Trimming shortened V by 2 bases and J by 4 bases, and 11 bases separated the two germline ends.

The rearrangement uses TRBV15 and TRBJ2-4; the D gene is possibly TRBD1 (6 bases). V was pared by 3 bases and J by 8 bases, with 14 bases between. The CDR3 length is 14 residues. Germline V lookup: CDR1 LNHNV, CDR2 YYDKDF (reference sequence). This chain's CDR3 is CATSRANQGHIQYF. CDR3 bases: TGTGCCACCAGCAGGGCGAATCAGGGGCACATTCAGTACTTC.

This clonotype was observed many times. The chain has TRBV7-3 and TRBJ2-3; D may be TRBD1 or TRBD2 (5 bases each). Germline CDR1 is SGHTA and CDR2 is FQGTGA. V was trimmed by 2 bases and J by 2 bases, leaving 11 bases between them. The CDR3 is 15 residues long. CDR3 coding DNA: TGTGCCAGCAGCTTAGGGGCGGGCCTCACAGATACGCAGTATTTT. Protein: CASSLGAGLTDTQYF.